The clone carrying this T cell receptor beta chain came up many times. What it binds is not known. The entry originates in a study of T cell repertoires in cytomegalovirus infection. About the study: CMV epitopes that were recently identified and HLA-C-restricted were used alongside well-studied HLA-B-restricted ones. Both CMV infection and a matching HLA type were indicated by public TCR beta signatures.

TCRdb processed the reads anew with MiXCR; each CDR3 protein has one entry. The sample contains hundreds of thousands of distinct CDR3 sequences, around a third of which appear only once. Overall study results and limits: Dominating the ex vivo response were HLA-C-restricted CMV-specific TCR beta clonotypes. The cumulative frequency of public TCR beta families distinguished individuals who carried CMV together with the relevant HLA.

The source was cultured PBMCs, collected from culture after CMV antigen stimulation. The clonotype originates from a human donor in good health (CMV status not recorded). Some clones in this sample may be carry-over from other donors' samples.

The CDR3 here is CASSLGGGDTEAFF. CDR3 bases: TGTGCCAGCAGCTTAGGGGGCGGGGACACTGAAGCTTTCTTT. The V and J genes are TRBV7-2 and TRBJ1-1; a weak D match, TRBD1 (5 bases). The CDR3 loop spans 14 amino acids. The V gene lost 1 base and the J gene lost 3 bases, with 9 bases spanning the gap. Germline V gives CDR1 SGHTA, CDR2 FQGNSA.